This T cell receptor beta chain was obtained from a study of blood T cell repertoires in COVID-19. This clone was picked up many times. The V end was cut by 4 bases, the J end by 7 bases, with 16 bases between. Germline V gene data show CDR1 as LGHDT and CDR2 as YNNKEL (reference sequence). The CDR3 covers 14 residues. The assay was immunoSEQ multiplex PCR, and TCRdb's table has in-frame clones only and misses some. Found here are about 93,000 clones, about 77% of them singletons; the top ten hold 16%. Sequencing input: peripheral blood. The receptor was isolated from a human donor in a cohort sampled during active COVID-19. This chain joins TRBV3-1 (or the pseudogene TRBV3-2) and TRBJ1-2; D is uncertain. The CDR3 loop is CASSPRQEGGGYTF. CDR3 sequence (DNA): TGTGCCAGCAGCCCCCGTCAGGAGGGAGGTGGCTACACCTTC.